The T cell receptor (beta chain) described here comes from a study of identical twins' blood T cells (dated by TCRdb to the early 2010s). Regarding the complete study: The roughly 12 libraries, six for the alpha chain and six for the beta chain, yielded 50 million or so Illumina reads in total. To assess how genetics influences repertoire formation, the study used next-generation sequencing to compare the TCR alpha and beta chain repertoires of three pairs of monozygous twins.

The library was generated by 5' RACE. The data were produced on an Illumina Genome Analyzer IIx. The RNA-based TCR cDNA libraries were made using a previously described protocol that was modified in several ways. To prevent cross-contamination, barcodes specific to each sample were added to both ends of every TCR cDNA library during cDNA synthesis and amplification. The authors' pipeline ran thus. Between about 95,000 and nearly 500,000 clonotypes were identified per individual, and roughly 2 to 3.6 million CDR3-containing reads were obtained per library. After reads with improper barcode index combinations were thrown out, a cloneset for each library was built using the MiTCR software. While assembling CDR3 clonotypes, MiTCR corrected PCR and sequencing errors and either filtered or rescued low-quality reads. Artificial out-of-frame clonotypes were mapped to in-frame sequences, with one indel allowed in the CDR3, and then removed. V and J gene usage similarity between donors was measured as Jensen-Shannon divergence divided by mean entropy. TCRdb took the public reads, trimmed them with fastp at Q25, ran MiXCR for clone calling and kept in-frame beta chains. Each entry merges the rows of one CDR3 protein and shows their most common DNA and genes. The V and J calls shown here were made by TCRdb, not taken from the authors' results. The sample table shows around 380,000 distinct CDR3 sequences, and under 30% are seen once. Roughly 5.5% of the sample rests with the top ten.

CDR1 and CDR2 are drawn from the germline V gene: SGHAT, FQNNGV. Measured from the cysteine to the phenylalanine, the CDR3 is 13 residues long. CDR3 DNA is the only sequence kept; it has 39 bases, read in frame from the first base. Results the study describes overall, beyond this receptor: Looking at the most abundant TCRbeta clonotypes, every donor had more CDR3 sequences in common with her twin than with unrelated donors. The number of shared CDR3 clonotypes between two donors was mainly determined by the product of their cloneset sizes, and twins did not clearly deviate from this trend. V gene usage, even among non-selected out-of-frame TCRbeta clonotypes, was reported to be markedly more similar within twin pairs than between unrelated donors. Validation by independent studies was stated to be required for the proposed role of the TCRalpha J segment in MHC recognition during thymic selection. Because the twins were raised together, environmental influences could not be ruled out as an explanation for the similarity between twins.

To note about this clonotype: This receptor's antigen is unknown. One end of the junction fails to match germline, which may point to a read error.

The donors were six healthy women who made up three monozygous twin pairs. All three twin pairs had been raised together and were thought likely to have encountered the same vaccines and infectious agents. TCR cDNA libraries were prepared from RNA that was isolated from peripheral blood mononuclear cells. Here the chain combines TRBV11-2 and TRBJ2-1; tentative D gene TRBD2, with 7 bases matching. Sequenced input: PBMCs. This clonotype was obtained from a woman aged 18-49 years in good health. The nucleotides are TGTACCAGCAGCTTAAGGGGGGGTTTTGAGCAGTTCTTC. The resulting protein is CTSSLRGGFEQFF.